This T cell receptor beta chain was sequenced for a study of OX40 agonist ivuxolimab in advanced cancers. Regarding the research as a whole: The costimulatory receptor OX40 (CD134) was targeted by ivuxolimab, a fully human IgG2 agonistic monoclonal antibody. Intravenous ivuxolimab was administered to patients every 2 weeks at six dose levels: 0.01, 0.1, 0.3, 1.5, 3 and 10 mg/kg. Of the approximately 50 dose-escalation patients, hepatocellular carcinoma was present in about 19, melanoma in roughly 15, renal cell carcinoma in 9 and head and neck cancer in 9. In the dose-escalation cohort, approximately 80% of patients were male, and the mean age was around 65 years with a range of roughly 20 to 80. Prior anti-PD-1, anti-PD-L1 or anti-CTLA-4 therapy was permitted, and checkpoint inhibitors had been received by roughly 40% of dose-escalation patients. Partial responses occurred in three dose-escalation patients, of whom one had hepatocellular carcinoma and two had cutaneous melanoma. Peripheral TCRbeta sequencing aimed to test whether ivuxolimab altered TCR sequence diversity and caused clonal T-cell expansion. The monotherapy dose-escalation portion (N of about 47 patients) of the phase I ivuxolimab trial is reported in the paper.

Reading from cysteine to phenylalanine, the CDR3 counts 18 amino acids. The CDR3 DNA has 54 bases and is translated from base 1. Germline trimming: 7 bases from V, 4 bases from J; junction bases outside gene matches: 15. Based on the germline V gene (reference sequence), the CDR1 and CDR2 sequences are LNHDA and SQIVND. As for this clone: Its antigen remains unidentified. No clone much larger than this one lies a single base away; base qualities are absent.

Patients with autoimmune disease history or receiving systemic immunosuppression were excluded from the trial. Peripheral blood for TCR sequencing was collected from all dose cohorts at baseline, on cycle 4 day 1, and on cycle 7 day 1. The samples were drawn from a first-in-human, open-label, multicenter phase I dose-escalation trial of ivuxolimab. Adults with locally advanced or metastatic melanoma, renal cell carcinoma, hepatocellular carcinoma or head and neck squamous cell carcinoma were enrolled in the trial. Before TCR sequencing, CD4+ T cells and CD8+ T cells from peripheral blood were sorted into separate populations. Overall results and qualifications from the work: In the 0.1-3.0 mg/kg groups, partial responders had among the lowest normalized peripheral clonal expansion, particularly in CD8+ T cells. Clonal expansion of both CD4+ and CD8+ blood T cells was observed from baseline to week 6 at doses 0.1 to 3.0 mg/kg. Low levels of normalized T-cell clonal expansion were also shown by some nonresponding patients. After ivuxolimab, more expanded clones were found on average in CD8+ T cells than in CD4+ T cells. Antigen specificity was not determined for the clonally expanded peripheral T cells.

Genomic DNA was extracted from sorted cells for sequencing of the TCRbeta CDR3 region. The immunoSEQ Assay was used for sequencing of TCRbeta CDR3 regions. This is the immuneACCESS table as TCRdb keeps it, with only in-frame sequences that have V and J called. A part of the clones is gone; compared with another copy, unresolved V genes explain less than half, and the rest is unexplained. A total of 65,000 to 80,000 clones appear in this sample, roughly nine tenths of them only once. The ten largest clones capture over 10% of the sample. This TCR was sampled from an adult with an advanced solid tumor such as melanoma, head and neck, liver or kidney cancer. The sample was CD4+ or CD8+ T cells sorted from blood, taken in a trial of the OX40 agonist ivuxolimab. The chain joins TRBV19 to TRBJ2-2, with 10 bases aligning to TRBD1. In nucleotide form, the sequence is TGTGCCAGTAACCTAGACAGGGGGCCTACACCGTTCACCGGGGAGCTGTTTTTT. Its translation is CASNLDRGPTPFTGELFF.